The 32 T cell receptor beta chains below were found in one sample sequenced in a study of blood T cell repertoires in COVID-19. Method: immunoSEQ multiplex PCR; TCRdb's copy keeps in-frame clones and lacks some. The sample shows about 250,000 clones, around nine tenths of them seen only once. The specimen sequenced was peripheral blood. The receptors originated from a woman aged 40 to 50 who had recovered from COVID-19.

This chain uses TRBV19 with TRBJ1-1; TRBD1 is a possible D gene (5 bases). The CDR3 totals 13 residues. Trimming cost V 3 bases and J 8 bases, with 13 bases left between them. Germline loops: CDR1 LNHDA, CDR2 SQIVND (reference sequence). The CDR3 sequence: CASSIVYRHEAFF. The CDR3, as DNA: TGTGCCAGTAGTATTGTTTACAGGCACGAAGCTTTCTTT.

The rearrangement links TRBV19 to TRBJ2-7, with D possibly TRBD1 on 5 matching bases. The CDR3 spans 13 residues. V lost 6 bases and J 9 bases, leaving 18 bases between the germline ends. Germline values: CDR1 LNHDA, CDR2 SQIVND (reference sequence). CDR3 bases: TGTGCCAGTAGATCCGACAGCCGGCAGGGGCAGTACTTC. Its protein product is CASRSDSRQGQYF.

The gene calls are TRBV5-4 and TRBJ2-3, with 14 bases identical to TRBD2. V shed 2 bases, J shed 5 bases, and the junction held 7 bases outside the gene matches. CDR3 size: 17 residues. Germline assignment: CDR1 SGHNT and CDR2 YYREEE (reference sequence). CDR3 nucleotides: TGTGCCAGCAGCTTAGACCGACTAGCGGGAGGGAAAGATACGCAGTATTTT. This sequence encodes CASSLDRLAGGKDTQYF.

This rearrangement joins TRBV24-1 to TRBJ1-2; D is undetermined. This CDR3 contains 14 residues. With 2 bases removed from V and 2 bases from J, the gap between germline ends came to 8 bases. The germline V gene encodes CDR1 KGHDR and CDR2 SFDVKD. DNA of the CDR3: TGTGCCACCAGTGATTGGTCCAGGAACTATGGCTACACCTTC. Residues: CATSDWSRNYGYTF.

The rearrangement links TRBV30 to TRBJ2-1; 14 bases are a match to TRBD2. Germline-derived CDR1 and CDR2 are GTSNPN and SVGIG (reference sequence). J lost 9 bases, V lost 5 bases, and 9 bases had no gene match. The CDR3 loop spans 15 amino acids. The CDR3 protein is CAWDFGTSGRSEQFF. For the CDR3, the DNA is TGTGCCTGGGACTTCGGGACTAGCGGGAGAAGTGAGCAGTTCTTC.

V and J are TRBV27 and TRBJ1-2, with no clear D. CDR1 is MNHEY, CDR2 SMNVEV, per germline (reference sequence). V lost 6 bases to trimming and J lost 2 bases, with 13 bases between them. The CDR3 length is 14 residues. CDR3: CASRTGQLNYGYTF. Here the CDR3 DNA reads TGTGCCAGCAGGACGGGTCAGCTCAACTATGGCTACACCTTC.

This chain uses TRBV18 with TRBJ1-4; 12 bases agree with TRBD1. Trimming removed 3 bases from V and 8 bases from J; junction bases left unmatched: 1. CDR3 length equals 14 residues. The germline gives CDR1 KGHSH, CDR2 LQKENI. The CDR3, as DNA: TGTGCCAGCTCACCCGGGACAGGGGGCGAAAAACTGTTTTTT. Residues: CASSPGTGGEKLFF.

V and J are TRBV4-1 and TRBJ2-7; 8 nucleotides match TRBD1. The germline gives CDR1 MGHRA, CDR2 YSYEKL. The CDR3 has 14 residues. V was pared by 4 bases and J by 3 bases, with 5 bases of the junction left unmatched. This chain's CDR3 is CASSPRQGLYEQYF. CDR3 in DNA: TGCGCCAGCAGCCCAAGACAGGGGCTCTACGAGCAGTACTTC.

V gene TRBV28 combines with J gene TRBJ2-7; 9 nucleotides match TRBD1. After removal of 5 bases from V and 3 bases from J, the junction contained 8 bases not matched to a gene. This CDR3 has 15 amino acids. Looked up from germline, CDR1 is MDHEN and CDR2 is SYDVKM. CDR3 in DNA: TGTGCCAGCAGTCCAGACGGGACAGGGTACTACGAGCAGTACTTC. This sequence encodes CASSPDGTGYYEQYF.

The chain uses TRBV19 and TRBJ2-3; 7 bases are shared with TRBD2. J was trimmed by 4 bases and V by 8 bases; bases with no gene match: 18. CDR1 is LNHDA, CDR2 SQIVND, per germline (reference sequence). The CDR3 totals 17 residues. The CDR3 DNA sequence: TGTGCCAGTCGGTCTCGAGGCCCTAGCGGACCCCCAGATACGCAGTATTTT. As protein: CASRSRGPSGPPDTQYF. The entire variable domain, with the rest obtained from reference TRBV19 and TRBJ2-3, is as follows: DGGITQSPKYLFRKEGQNVTLSCEQNLNHDAMYWYRQDPGQGLRLIYYSQIVNDFQKGDIAEGYSVSREKKESFPLTVTSAQKNPTAFYLCASRSRGPSGPPDTQYFGPGTRLTVL.

This chain joins TRBV7-6 and TRBJ2-1, with D hard to call. The CDR3 extends over 12 amino acids. CDR1 is SGHVS and CDR2 is FNYEAQ in the germline V gene. V was shortened by 3 bases and J by 6 bases, with 6 bases between the two germline ends. The CDR3 region is CASSFSGNEQFF. CDR3 DNA sequence: TGTGCCAGCAGCTTCAGTGGCAATGAGCAGTTCTTC.

This chain joins TRBV7-2 and TRBJ2-3; D call uncertain. In germline, CDR1 is SGHTA, CDR2 FQGNSA. Trimming took 1 base from V and 3 from J, leaving 8 bases between them. The CDR3 has 14 residues. The CDR3 sequence is CASSLGPGTDTQYF. For the CDR3, the DNA is TGTGCCAGCAGCTTAGGGCCCGGGACAGATACGCAGTATTTT.

The J gene is TRBJ1-2, the V gene TRBV5-1, with 8 bases aligning to TRBD1. Germline-derived CDR1 and CDR2 are SGHRS and YFSETQ. This CDR3 spans 15 amino acids. Trimming removed 4 bases from V and 2 bases from J; junction bases left unmatched: 7. CDR3 DNA: TGCGCCAGCAGCACCCCGGGACAGGTGAACTATGGCTACACCTTC. Residues: CASSTPGQVNYGYTF.

The chain joins TRBV4-1 to TRBJ2-2; D remains ambiguous. The germline V and J ends were trimmed by 4 bases and 0 bases, with 15 bases remaining between them. Germline CDR1 reads MGHRA; CDR2 reads YSYEKL. The CDR3 runs to 17 residues. CDR3 loop: CASSPTAWAANTGELFF. In DNA form, the CDR3 reads TGCGCCAGCAGCCCCACAGCTTGGGCTGCGAACACCGGGGAGCTGTTTTTT.

This clone was observed once. This chain links TRBV3-1 (or the pseudogene TRBV3-2) with TRBJ2-7, with 9 bases identical to TRBD2. CDR3 length equals 15 residues. Unmatched junction bases numbered 6, after V lost 4 bases and J lost 2 bases. Per the germline V gene, CDR1 is LGHDT and CDR2 is YNNKEL (reference sequence). CDR3 residues: CASSPQPSGTYEQYF. As DNA, the CDR3 is TGTGCCAGCAGCCCCCAGCCTAGCGGGACCTACGAGCAGTACTTC.

The chain carries TRBV9 and TRBJ2-7, with 13 positions matching TRBD2. The CDR3 covers 16 residues. Trimming at V came to 4 bases and at J to 7 bases, leaving 11 bases not matched to a gene. CDR1 SGDLS and CDR2 YYNGEE come from the germline V gene. CDR3 nucleotide sequence: TGTGCCAGCAGCCCTGGGACTAGCGGGGCCGACCAGGAGCAGTACGTC. It encodes CASSPGTSGADQEQYV.

The CDR3 sequence is CASSPVAEGNEQFF. The CDR3 bases are TGTGCCAGCTCCCCCGTCGCGGAGGGGAATGAGCAGTTCTTC. V and J are TRBV18 and TRBJ2-1; the D gene is possibly TRBD2 (6 bases). The V gene lost 6 bases and the J gene lost 7 bases, with 16 bases spanning the gap. The CDR3 is 14 amino acids. Germline CDR1 KGHSH, CDR2 LQKENI.

This rearrangement joins TRBV15 to TRBJ1-1, with no clear D. V lost 4 bases and J 3 bases, leaving 21 bases between the germline ends. The CDR3 extends over 17 amino acids. The germline CDR1 and CDR2 sequences are LNHNV and YYDKDF (reference sequence). CDR3 protein: CATSTSGRGKRDTEAFF. DNA for the CDR3: TGTGCCACCAGCACCTCCGGGCGGGGTAAGAGAGACACTGAAGCTTTCTTT.

The V gene is TRBV11-2, the J gene TRBJ2-1; D is uncertain. CDR3 size: 14 residues. The V end lost 0 bases, the J end lost 8 bases, and 11 bases lay between the germline ends. Germline V CDR1 and CDR2: SGHAT, FQNNGV. The CDR3 sequence: CASSLDLPSDEQFF. CDR3 DNA sequence: TGTGCCAGCAGCTTAGATCTCCCTTCCGATGAGCAGTTCTTC.

J is TRBJ1-1 and V is TRBV4-3; D might be TRBD1 (5 bases). This CDR3 comprises 15 residues. Per germline, CDR1 LGHNA and CDR2 YSLEER. V shed 1 base and J shed 4 bases, with 13 bases lying between them. The CDR3 protein is CASSQVGREGTEAFF. The CDR3 nucleotides read TGCGCCAGCAGCCAAGTTGGCAGGGAAGGCACTGAAGCTTTCTTT.

The chain is built from TRBV4-1 and TRBJ2-1; 16 nucleotides align to TRBD2. The CDR3 length is 16 residues. Looked up from germline, CDR1 is MGHRA and CDR2 is YSYEKL. Germline trimming cut 3 bases from V and 8 bases from J; bases unmatched to any gene: 4. The CDR3 loop is CASSHPGLAGGDEQFF. The CDR3 DNA follows: TGCGCCAGCAGCCACCCGGGACTAGCGGGAGGGGATGAGCAGTTCTTC.

This rearrangement joins TRBV6-2 or TRBV6-3 to TRBJ1-2; no clear D. The CDR3 has 14 residues. Germline V gene lookup returns CDR1 MNHEY and CDR2 SVGEGT. Trimming shortened V by 6 bases and J by 4 bases, and 15 bases separated the two germline ends. CDR3 coding DNA: TGTGCCAGCAGCCGACTGAACCGTGGCTATGGCTACACCTTC. This sequence encodes CASSRLNRGYGYTF.

Here the CDR3 DNA reads TGTGCCTGGAGCCCACCGGGGGAAGAGACCCAGTACTTC. As protein: CAWSPPGEETQYF. The V call is TRBV30, the J call TRBJ2-5, with a possible D match to TRBD2 (6 bases). Trimming took 3 bases from V and 3 from J, leaving 11 bases between them. Germline lookup yields CDR1 GTSNPN and CDR2 SVGIG (reference sequence). This CDR3 contains 13 residues.

The genes are TRBV19 and TRBJ1-1, with D possibly matching TRBD1 (6 bases). Between the trimmed V and J ends, which lost 6 bases and 5 bases, there was a span of 10 bases. Germline V CDR1 and CDR2: LNHDA, SQIVND (reference sequence). CDR3 size: 12 residues. The CDR3 bases are TGTGCCAGTAGACCACAGGGTACTGAAGCTTTCTTT. Its translation is CASRPQGTEAFF.

The V and J genes are TRBV10-1 and TRBJ2-2; 15 bases fit TRBD2. Trimming at V came to 4 bases and at J to 0 bases, leaving 9 bases not matched to a gene. CDR1 WNHNN and CDR2 SYGVQD come from the germline V gene (reference sequence). CDR3 size: 20 residues. CDR3 loop: CASSGPSGTSGRTNTGELFF. The CDR3 DNA is TGCGCCAGCAGTGGCCCGTCCGGGACTAGCGGGAGGACGAACACCGGGGAGCTGTTTTTT.

The chain links TRBV19 to TRBJ1-2; D possibly corresponds to TRBD1 (5 bases). V lost 4 bases and J 6 bases, leaving 12 bases between the germline ends. Germline lookup yields CDR1 LNHDA and CDR2 SQIVND (reference sequence). The CDR3 loop spans 13 amino acids. DNA for the CDR3: TGTGCCAGTAGTAGGGTCCCGGGGGATGGCTACACCTTC. Translated: CASSRVPGDGYTF.

V is TRBV30 and J is TRBJ2-4, with 8 positions matching TRBD2. J lost 0 bases, V lost 0 bases, and 7 bases had no gene match. Germline V gene data show CDR1 as GTSNPN and CDR2 as SVGIG (reference sequence). The CDR3 covers 17 residues. The CDR3 DNA sequence: TGTGCCTGGAGTGTATCGGCGGGAGGAGTAGCCAAAAACATTCAGTACTTC. Protein sequence: CAWSVSAGGVAKNIQYF.

V gene TRBV6-2 or TRBV6-3 combines with J gene TRBJ2-3; 10 nucleotides align to TRBD1. V was pared by 0 bases and J by 14 bases, with 14 bases of the junction left unmatched. This CDR3 comprises 16 residues. The V gene's germline CDR1 is MNHEY and CDR2 SVGEGT. CDR3 in DNA: TGTGCCAGCAGTTACTCCCCGGGACAGGGGCCTACCAGGGGGTATTTT. The encoded protein is CASSYSPGQGPTRGYF.

This sequence joins TRBV4-1 and TRBJ2-1, with 9 bases that match TRBD2. CDR1 and CDR2 (germline): MGHRA, YSYEKL. The CDR3 totals 18 residues. The junction had 9 bases not matched to a gene; V was cut back by 1 base and J by 2 bases. CDR3 DNA sequence: TGCGCCAGCAGCCAAGCGCCTCTCTCTAGCGGGGCCTACAATGAGCAGTTCTTC. Amino acid sequence: CASSQAPLSSGAYNEQFF.

This sequence joins TRBV4-1 and TRBJ2-5; a weak D match, TRBD2 (6 bases). The CDR3 extends over 14 amino acids. The V end was cut by 3 bases, the J end by 5 bases, with 13 bases between. Germline V gene data show CDR1 as MGHRA and CDR2 as YSYEKL. CDR3 coding DNA: TGCGCCAGCAGCCAGCGGGGAGAGCGGGAGACCCAGTACTTC. Amino acid sequence: CASSQRGERETQYF.

V is TRBV5-8 and J is TRBJ2-7; 7 bases align to TRBD1. The length of the CDR3 is 17 residues. V lost 4 bases to trimming and J lost 3 bases; unmatched junction nucleotides: 16. Germline V gives CDR1 SGHTS, CDR2 YDEGEE. The CDR3 reads CASSIPRTGQGLYEQYF. In DNA, the CDR3 is TGTGCCAGCAGCATACCGAGGACAGGCCAGGGGCTCTACGAGCAGTACTTC.

The genes are TRBV18 and TRBJ2-1; D may be TRBD2 (6 bases). The length of the CDR3 is 17 residues. Germline CDR1 and CDR2: KGHSH and LQKENI. The V and J ends lost 3 bases and 2 bases respectively, with 17 bases between them. CDR3 sequence: CASSPNMVAGTYNEQFF. The DNA of the CDR3 is TGTGCCAGCTCACCCAACATGGTGGCGGGGACCTACAATGAGCAGTTCTTC.